This T cell receptor beta chain originates from a study of T cell responses to AZD1222 COVID-19 vaccine. Study observations and caveats: Increases in Spike-specific TCR breadth and depth were seen after two AZD1222 doses. After the peak T cell response, and only then, were repertoires sampled. Females outnumbered males among donors, who were mostly white British; clonal diversity was possibly underestimated.

The data were produced by immunoSEQ multiplex PCR, yet TCRdb's version contains in-frame clones alone and is incomplete. The sample comprises some 140,000 clones, 85% to 95% of which are singletons, and 0.91% rests with the top ten. This CDR3 spans 13 amino acids. On this clone itself: Its antigen is currently unknown.

The specimen was peripheral blood, collected on day 0 of AZD1222 vaccination. The receptor's source is an adult in good health. The chain links TRBV21-1 to TRBJ1-4; the tabulated D call, TRBD1, remains unverified against the DNA. TRBV21-1 is a pseudogene segment. The CDR3 DNA is TGTGCCAGCATCCTGAAGCTCAGGGAAAAACTGTTTTTT. Translating gives CASILKLREKLFF.